Given below is one T cell receptor (beta chain) in context. Its specificity is unknown. This clone may be a read error of a much larger clone one base away. Template material for TCR beta VDJ and CDR3 profiling consisted of genomic DNA. TCRdb reprocessed the reads via MiXCR and lists one record per CDR3 protein. This sample has about 220,000 distinct CDR3 sequences, with 47% found just once. The data were obtained in a study of CD8+CD57+ T cells in acquired aplastic anemia. Study observations and caveats: Patients had about 31 CD8+ CDR3 sequences in common with controls (the shared set).

In patients chosen for sequencing, flow cytometry had shown CD8+CD57+ cell expansion. A severe acquired aplastic anemia diagnosis applied to all patients. Patients had received no therapy at the time of blood sampling. Sequencing was performed on sorted CD4+, CD8+, or CD8+CD57+ T cells (not recorded which) from PBMCs. The TCR originated in a human donor with aplastic anemia.

CDR3 sequence: CASSFSGGSKQPQHF. CDR3 in DNA: TGTGCCAGCAGTTTCTCCGGCGGTAGCAAACAGCCCCAGCATTTT. J is TRBJ1-5 and V is TRBV12-5; D is uncertain. This CDR3 region has 15 residues. CDR1 and CDR2 from the germline V gene are LGHNT and FRNRAP.